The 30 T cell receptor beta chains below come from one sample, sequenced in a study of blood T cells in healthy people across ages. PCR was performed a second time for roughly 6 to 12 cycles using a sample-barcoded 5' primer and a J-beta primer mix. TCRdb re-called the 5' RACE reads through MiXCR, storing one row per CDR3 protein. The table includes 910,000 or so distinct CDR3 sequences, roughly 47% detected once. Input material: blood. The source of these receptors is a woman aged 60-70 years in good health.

CDR3 DNA: TGCAGTGCTAACCCTGCGAACAATGAGCAGTACTTC. It yields the protein CSANPANNEQYF. The chain uses TRBV20-1 and TRBJ2-7; D is unresolved. Germline V gene sequence: CDR1 DFQATT, CDR2 SNEGSKA (reference sequence). Trimming left V 4 bases short and J 7 bases short, with 14 bases between. The CDR3 runs 12 residues.

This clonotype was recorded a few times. CDR3 bases: TGCGCCAGCAGCCAGAGATTCCAAGAGACCCAGTACTTC. Its translation: CASSQRFQETQYF. The rearrangement joins TRBV5-1 to TRBJ2-5; D remains ambiguous. Germline V gives CDR1 SGHRS, CDR2 YFSETQ. The CDR3 sequence is 13 residues long. Trimming removed 4 bases from V and 1 base from J, with 8 bases in between.

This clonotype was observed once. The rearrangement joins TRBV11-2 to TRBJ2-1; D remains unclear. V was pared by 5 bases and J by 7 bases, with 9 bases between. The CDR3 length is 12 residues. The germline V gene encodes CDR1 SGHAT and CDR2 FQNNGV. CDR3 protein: CASSPSQNEQFF. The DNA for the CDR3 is TGTGCCAGCAGCCCCTCGCAGAATGAGCAGTTCTTC. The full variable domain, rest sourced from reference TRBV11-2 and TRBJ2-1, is EAGVAQSPRYKIIEKRQSVAFWCNPISGHATLYWYQQILGQGPKLLIQFQNNGVVDDSQLPKDRFSAERLKGVDSTLKIQPAKLEDSAVYLCASSPSQNEQFFGPGTRLTVL.

The CDR3 nucleotides are TGTGCCAGCAGAGCTCCTTCAAGGGGCTCCTACGAGCAGTACTTC. Its translation is CASRAPSRGSYEQYF. This rearrangement joins TRBV2 to TRBJ2-7, with TRBD1 as a possible D gene (5 bases). Looked up from germline, CDR1 is SNHLY and CDR2 is FYNNEI. The germline V and J ends were trimmed by 6 bases and 0 bases, with 15 bases remaining between them. This CDR3 comprises 15 residues.

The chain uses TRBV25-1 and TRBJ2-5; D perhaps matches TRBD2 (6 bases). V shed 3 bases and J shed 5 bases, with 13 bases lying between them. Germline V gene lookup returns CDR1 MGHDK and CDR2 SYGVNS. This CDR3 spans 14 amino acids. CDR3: CASSEVLGRETQYF. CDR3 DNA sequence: TGTGCCAGCAGTGAGGTATTGGGGAGGGAGACCCAGTACTTC.

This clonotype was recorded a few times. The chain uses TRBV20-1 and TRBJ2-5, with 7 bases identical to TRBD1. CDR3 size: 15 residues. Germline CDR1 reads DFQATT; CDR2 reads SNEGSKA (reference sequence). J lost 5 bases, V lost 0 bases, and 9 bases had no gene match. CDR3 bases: TGCAGTGCTAGAGATCCGACAGGGTGGGAGGAGACCCAGTACTTC. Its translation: CSARDPTGWEETQYF.

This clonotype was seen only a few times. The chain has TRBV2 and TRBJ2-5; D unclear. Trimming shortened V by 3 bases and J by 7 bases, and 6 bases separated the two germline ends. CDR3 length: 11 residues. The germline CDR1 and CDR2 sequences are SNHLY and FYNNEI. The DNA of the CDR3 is TGTGCCAGCAGTGATAAGGGGACCCAGTACTTC. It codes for CASSDKGTQYF.

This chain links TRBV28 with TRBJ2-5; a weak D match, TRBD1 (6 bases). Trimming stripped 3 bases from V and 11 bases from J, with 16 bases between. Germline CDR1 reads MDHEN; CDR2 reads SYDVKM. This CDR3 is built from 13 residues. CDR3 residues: CASSFSPRGEQYF. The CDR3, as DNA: TGTGCCAGCAGTTTTTCCCCCAGGGGTGAGCAGTACTTC.

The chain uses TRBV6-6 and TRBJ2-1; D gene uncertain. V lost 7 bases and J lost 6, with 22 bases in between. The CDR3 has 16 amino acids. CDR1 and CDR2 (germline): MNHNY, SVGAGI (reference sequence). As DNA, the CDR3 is TGTGCCAGCACGCACACCTTAGTTCCGCTATTCAATGAGCAGTTCTTC. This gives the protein CASTHTLVPLFNEQFF.

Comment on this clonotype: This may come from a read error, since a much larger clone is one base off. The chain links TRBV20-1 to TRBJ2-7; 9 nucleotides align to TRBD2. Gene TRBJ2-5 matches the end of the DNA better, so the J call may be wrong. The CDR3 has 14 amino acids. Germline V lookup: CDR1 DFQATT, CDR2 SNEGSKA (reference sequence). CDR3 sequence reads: CSAPVLAGTRTQYF. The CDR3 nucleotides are TGCAGTGCTCCCGTCCTAGCGGGGACCCGGACCCAGTACTTC.

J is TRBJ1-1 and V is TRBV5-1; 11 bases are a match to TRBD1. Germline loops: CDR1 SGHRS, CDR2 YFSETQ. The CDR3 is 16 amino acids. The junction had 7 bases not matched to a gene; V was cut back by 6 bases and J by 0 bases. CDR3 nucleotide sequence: TGCGCCAGCAAGTCCGGGACAGGGGGGATGAACACTGAAGCTTTCTTT. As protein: CASKSGTGGMNTEAFF.

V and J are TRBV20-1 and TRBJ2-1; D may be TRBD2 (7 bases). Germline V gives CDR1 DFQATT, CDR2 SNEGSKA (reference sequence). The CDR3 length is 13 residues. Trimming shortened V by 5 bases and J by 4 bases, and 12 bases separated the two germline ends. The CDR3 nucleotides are TGCAGTGCTCGGAGGGGGGGATACAATGAGCAGTTCTTC. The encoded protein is CSARRGGYNEQFF.

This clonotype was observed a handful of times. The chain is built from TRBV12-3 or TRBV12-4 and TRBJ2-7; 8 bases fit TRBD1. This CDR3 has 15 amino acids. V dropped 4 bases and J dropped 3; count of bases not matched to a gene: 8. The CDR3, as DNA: TGTGCCAGCAGTTCTGGACAGGGAAAACTCTACGAGCAGTACTTC. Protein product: CASSSGQGKLYEQYF.

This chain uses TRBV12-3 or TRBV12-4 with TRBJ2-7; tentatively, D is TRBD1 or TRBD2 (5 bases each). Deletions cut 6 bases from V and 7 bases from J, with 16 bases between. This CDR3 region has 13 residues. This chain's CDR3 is CASSPPGPGEQYF. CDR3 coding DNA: TGTGCCAGCAGCCCCCCGGGACCAGGAGAGCAGTACTTC.

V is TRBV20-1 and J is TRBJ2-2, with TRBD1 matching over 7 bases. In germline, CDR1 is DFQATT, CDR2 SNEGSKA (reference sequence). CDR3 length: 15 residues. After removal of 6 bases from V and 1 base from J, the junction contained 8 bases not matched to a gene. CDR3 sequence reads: CSASTGLQNTGELFF. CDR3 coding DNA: TGCAGTGCATCGACAGGGCTCCAGAACACCGGGGAGCTGTTTTTT.

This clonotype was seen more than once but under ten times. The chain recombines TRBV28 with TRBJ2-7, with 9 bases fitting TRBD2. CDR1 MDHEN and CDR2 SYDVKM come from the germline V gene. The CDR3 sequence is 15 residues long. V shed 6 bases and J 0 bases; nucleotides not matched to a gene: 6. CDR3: CASRPYSGSSYEQYF. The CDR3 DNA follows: TGTGCCAGCAGACCTTATAGCGGGAGCTCCTACGAGCAGTACTTC.

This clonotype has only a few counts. The CDR3 loop reads CASSDKVGEKLFF. CDR3 in DNA: TGTGCCAGCAGTGACAAGGTTGGCGAAAAACTGTTTTTT. The chain uses TRBV6-5 and TRBJ1-4; D unclear. The CDR3 is 13 residues long. Germline lookup yields CDR1 MNHEY and CDR2 SVGAGI. The germline V and J ends were trimmed by 5 bases and 8 bases, with 12 bases remaining between them.

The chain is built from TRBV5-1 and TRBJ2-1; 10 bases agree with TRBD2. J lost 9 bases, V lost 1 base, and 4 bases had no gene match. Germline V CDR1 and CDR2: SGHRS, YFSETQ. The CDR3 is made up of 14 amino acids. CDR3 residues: CASSLTSGIGEQFF. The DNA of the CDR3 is TGCGCCAGCAGCTTGACTAGCGGGATTGGTGAGCAGTTCTTC.

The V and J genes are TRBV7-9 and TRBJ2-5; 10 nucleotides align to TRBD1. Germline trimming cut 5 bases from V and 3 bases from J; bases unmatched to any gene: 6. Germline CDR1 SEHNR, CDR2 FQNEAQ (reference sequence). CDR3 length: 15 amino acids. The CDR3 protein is CASSEGQGKEETQYF. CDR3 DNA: TGTGCCAGCAGCGAGGGACAGGGGAAAGAAGAGACCCAGTACTTC.

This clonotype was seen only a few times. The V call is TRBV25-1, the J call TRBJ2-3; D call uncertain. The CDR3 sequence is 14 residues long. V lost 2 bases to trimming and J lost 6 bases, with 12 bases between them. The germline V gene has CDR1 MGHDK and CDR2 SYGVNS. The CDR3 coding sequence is TGTGCCAGCAGTGAAGGAGAGACCCCCGATACGCAGTATTTT. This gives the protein CASSEGETPDTQYF.

The CDR3 DNA follows: TGCAGCGTTGAACTCAGGGGGGGTTTGGAGCAGTACTTC. Amino acid sequence: CSVELRGGLEQYF. The chain uses TRBV29-1 and TRBJ2-7; D is possibly TRBD1 or TRBD2 (7 bases each). Germline loops: CDR1 SQVTM, CDR2 ANQGSEA. With 2 bases removed from V and 7 bases from J, the gap between germline ends came to 15 bases. CDR3 length equals 13 residues.

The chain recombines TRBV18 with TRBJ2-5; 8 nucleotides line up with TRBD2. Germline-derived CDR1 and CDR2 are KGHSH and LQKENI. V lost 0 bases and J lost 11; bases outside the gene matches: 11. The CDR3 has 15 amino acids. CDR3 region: CASSPPGTRTNEQYF. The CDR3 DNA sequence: TGTGCCAGCTCACCACCAGGGACTAGAACCAATGAGCAGTACTTC.

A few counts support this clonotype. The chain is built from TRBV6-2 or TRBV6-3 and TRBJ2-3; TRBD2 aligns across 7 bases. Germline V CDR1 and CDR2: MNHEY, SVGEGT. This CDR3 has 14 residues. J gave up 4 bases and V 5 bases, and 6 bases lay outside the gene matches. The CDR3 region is CASSTGTISDTQYF. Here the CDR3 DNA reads TGTGCCAGCAGTACCGGGACTATCTCAGATACGCAGTATTTT.

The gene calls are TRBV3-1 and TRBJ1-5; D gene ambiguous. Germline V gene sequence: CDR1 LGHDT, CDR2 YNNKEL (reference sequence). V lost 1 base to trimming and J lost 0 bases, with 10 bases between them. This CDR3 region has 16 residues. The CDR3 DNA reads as TGTGCCAGCAGCCAAGGTCGGAGCTATAGCAATCAGCCCCAGCATTTT. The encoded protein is CASSQGRSYSNQPQHF.

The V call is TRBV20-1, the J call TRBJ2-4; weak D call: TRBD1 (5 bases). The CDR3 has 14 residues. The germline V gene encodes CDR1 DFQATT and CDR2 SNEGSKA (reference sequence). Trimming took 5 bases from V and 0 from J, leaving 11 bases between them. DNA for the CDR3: TGCAGTGCTGGGGAAGGGGTAGCCAAAAACATTCAGTACTTC. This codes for CSAGEGVAKNIQYF.

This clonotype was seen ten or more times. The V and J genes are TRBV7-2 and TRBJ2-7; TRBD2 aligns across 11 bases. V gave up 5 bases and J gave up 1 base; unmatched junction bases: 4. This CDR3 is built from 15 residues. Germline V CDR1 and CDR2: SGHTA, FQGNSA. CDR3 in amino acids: CASSHRLAGSYEQYF. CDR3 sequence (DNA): TGTGCCAGCAGCCACAGACTAGCGGGATCCTACGAGCAGTACTTC.

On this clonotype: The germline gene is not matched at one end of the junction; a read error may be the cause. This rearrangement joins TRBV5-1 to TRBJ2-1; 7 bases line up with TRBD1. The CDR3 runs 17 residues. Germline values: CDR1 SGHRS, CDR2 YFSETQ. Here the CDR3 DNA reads TGCGCCAGCAGCTTGGCCCCGACAGGGAGCTCCTACAGTGAGCAGTTCTTC. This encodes CASSLAPTGSSYSEQFF.

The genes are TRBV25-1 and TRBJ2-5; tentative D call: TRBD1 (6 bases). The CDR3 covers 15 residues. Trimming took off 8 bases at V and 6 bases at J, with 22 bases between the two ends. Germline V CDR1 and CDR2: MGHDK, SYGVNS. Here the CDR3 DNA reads TGTGCCAGCCGCCCACAGGGATCGGGGAGCCAGACCCAGTACTTC. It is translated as CASRPQGSGSQTQYF.

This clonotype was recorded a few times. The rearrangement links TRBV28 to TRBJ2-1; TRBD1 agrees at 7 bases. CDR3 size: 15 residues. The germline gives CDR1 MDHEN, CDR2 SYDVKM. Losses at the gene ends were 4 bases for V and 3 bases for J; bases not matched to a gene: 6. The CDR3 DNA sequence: TGTGCCAGCAGTTCCACAGGGGAAAACTACAATGAGCAGTTCTTC. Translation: CASSSTGENYNEQFF.

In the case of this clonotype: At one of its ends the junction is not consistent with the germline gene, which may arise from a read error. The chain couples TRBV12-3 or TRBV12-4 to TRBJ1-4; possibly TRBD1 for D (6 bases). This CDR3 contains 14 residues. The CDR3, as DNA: TGTGCCAGCAGTTTTACAGGGTTGGGTGAAAAGCTGTTTTTT. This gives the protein CASSFTGLGEKLFF.